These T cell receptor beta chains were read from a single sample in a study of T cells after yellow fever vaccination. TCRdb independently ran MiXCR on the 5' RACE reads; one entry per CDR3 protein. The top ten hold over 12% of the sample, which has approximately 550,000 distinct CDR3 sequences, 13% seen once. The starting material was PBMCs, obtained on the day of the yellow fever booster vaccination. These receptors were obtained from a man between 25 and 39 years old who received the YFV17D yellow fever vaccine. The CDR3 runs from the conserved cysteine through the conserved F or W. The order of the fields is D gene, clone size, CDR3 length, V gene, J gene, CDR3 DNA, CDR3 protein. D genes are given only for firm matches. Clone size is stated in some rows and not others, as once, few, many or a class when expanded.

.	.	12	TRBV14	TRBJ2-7	TGTGCCAGCAGCCAAACATTCGACGAGCAGTACTTC	CASSQTFDEQYF
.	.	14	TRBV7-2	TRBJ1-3	TGTGCCAGCAGCCTCGGGCTGGCCGGAAACACCATATATTTT	CASSLGLAGNTIYF
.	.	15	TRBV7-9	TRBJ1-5	TGTGCCAGCAGCTTTGAGGGCAGGAGCAATCAGCCCCAGCATTTT	CASSFEGRSNQPQHF
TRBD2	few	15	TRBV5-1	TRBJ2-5	TGCGCCGCCGGCACTGGCGGGAGGGCCGGTGAGACCCAGTACTTC	CAAGTGGRAGETQYF
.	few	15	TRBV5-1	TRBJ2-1	TGCGCCAGCAGCTTGGGCTGGGATCTATACAATGAGCAGTTCTTC	CASSLGWDLYNEQFF
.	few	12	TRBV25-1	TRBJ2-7	TGTGCCAGCAGTGAATTCGGCTACGAGCAGTACTTC	CASSEFGYEQYF
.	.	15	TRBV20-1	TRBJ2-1	TGCAGTGCTAGAGATCCGAGCGGAGGCGGCAATGAGCAGTTCTTC	CSARDPSGGGNEQFF
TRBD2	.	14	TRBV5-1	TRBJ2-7	TGCGCCAGCAGCTTTCTAGCGGAGTCTTCCGAGCAGTACTTC	CASSFLAESSEQYF
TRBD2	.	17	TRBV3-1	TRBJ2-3	TGTGCCAGCAGACAACTAGCGGGAGGTCACGTGGCAGATACGCAGTATTTT	CASRQLAGGHVADTQYF
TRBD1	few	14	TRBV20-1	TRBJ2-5	TGCAGTGCAGATGGACAGGGGGCCCGTGAGACCCAGTACTTC	CSADGQGARETQYF
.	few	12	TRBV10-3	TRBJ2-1	TGTGCCATCAGCCCAAGTTCGGATGAGCAGTTCTTC	CAISPSSDEQFF
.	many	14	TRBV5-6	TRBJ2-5	TGTGCCAGCAGCTTGGTCGGGAGTCAAGAGACCCAGTACTTC	CASSLVGSQETQYF
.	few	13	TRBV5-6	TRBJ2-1	TGTGCCAGCAGCCGTCCCCGAGTAAATGAGCAGTTCTTC	CASSRPRVNEQFF
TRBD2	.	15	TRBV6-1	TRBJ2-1	TGTGCCAGCAGTCCTTCTAGCGGGAGGGCCAATGAGCAGTTCTTC	CASSPSSGRANEQFF
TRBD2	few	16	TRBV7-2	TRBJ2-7	TGTGCCAGCAGCCACCGGACTAGCGGGGCTCCCTACGAGCAGTACTTC	CASSHRTSGAPYEQYF
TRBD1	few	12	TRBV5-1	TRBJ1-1	TGCGCCAGCAAACAGGGGAGGACTGAAGCTTTCTTT	CASKQGRTEAFF
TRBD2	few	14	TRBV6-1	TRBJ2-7	TGTGCCAGCAGTCCGGGACTAGCGCACTACGAGCAGTACTTC	CASSPGLAHYEQYF
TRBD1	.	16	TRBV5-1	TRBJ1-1	TGCGCCAGCAGCTTGGCGGGCCCAGGGGGGGGGACTGAAGCTTTCTTT	CASSLAGPGGGTEAFF
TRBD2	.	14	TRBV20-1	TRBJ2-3	TGCAGTGCTAGCCGCGGGAGGGTCACAGATACGCAGTATTTT	CSASRGRVTDTQYF
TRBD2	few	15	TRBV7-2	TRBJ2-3	TGTGCCAGCAGCTCTAGCGGGTGGCTCACAGATACGCAGTATTTT	CASSSSGWLTDTQYF
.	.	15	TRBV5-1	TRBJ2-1	TGCGCCAGCAGCTCACATGGGGACTCCTACAATGAGCAGTTCTTC	CASSSHGDSYNEQFF
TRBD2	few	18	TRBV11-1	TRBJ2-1	TGTGCCAGCAGCTTAGAACTAGCGGGAGAAAGCTCCTACAATGAGCAGTTCTTC	CASSLELAGESSYNEQFF
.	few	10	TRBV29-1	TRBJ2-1	TGCAGCGTTGGTGGGGACCAGCAGTTCTTC	CSVGGDQQFF
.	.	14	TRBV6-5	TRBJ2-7	TGTGCCAGCAGTTTTGGTATTGCAGTGGGCGAGCAGTACTTC	CASSFGIAVGEQYF
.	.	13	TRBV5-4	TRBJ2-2	TGTGCCAGCAGCTCCGTAGCGGAAGGGGAGCTGTTTTTT	CASSSVAEGELFF
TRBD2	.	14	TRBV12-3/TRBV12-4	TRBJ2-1	TGTGCCAGCAGTTGGACTAGCGCCTACAATGAGCAGTTCTTC	CASSWTSAYNEQFF